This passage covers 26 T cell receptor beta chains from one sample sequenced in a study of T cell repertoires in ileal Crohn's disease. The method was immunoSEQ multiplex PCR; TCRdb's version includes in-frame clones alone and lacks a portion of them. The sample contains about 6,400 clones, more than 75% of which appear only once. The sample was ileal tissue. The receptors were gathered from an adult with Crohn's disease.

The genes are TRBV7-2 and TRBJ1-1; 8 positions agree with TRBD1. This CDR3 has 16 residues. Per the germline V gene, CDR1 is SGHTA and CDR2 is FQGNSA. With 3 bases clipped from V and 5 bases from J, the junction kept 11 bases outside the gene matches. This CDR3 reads CASSLDRDIARTEAFF. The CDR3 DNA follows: TGTGCCAGCAGCTTGGACAGGGATATAGCGCGGACTGAAGCTTTCTTT.

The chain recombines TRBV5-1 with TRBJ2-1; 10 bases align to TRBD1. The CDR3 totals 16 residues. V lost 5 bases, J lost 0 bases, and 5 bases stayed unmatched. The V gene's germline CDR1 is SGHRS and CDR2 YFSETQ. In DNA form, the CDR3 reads TGCGCCAGCAGTAGGGACAGGGGCGCCTCCTACAATGAGCAGTTCTTC. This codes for CASSRDRGASYNEQFF.

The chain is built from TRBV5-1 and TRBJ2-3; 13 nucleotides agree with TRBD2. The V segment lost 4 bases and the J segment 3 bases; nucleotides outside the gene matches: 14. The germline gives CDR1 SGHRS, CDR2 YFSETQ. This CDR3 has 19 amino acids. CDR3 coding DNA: TGCGCCAGCAGCCACGGACTAGCGGGAGCTGGGAAATGGACAGATACGCAGTATTTT. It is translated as CASSHGLAGAGKWTDTQYF.

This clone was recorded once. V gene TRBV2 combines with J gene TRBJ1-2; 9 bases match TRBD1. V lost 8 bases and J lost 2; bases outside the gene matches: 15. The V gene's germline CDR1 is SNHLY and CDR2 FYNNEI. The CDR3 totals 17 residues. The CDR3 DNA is TGTGCCAGCGGAAACCGGGACAGGGCAGACTTGAACTATGGCTACACCTTC. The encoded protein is CASGNRDRADLNYGYTF.

CDR3 bases: TGTGCCAGCAGCGTCGGACAGTCACTTTACGAGCAGTACTTC. Translated, it gives CASSVGQSLYEQYF. V usage is TRBV9 and J usage is TRBJ2-7, with D maybe TRBD1 (6 bases). Germline V gives CDR1 SGDLS, CDR2 YYNGEE. The CDR3 consists of 14 residues. V was pared by 2 bases and J by 4 bases, with 13 bases between.

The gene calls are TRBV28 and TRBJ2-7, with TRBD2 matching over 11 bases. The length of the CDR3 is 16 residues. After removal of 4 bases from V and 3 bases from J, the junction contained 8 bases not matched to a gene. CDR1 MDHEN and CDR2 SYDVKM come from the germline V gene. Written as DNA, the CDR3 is TGTGCCAGCAGTTCCATGGGGCTAGCGGGAGGCTACGAGCAGTACTTC. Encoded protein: CASSSMGLAGGYEQYF.

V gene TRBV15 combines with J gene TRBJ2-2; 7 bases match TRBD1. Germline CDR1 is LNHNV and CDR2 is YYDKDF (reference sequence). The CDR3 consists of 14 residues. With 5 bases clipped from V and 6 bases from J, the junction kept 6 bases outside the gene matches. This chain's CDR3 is CATSGQTGPGELFF. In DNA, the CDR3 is TGTGCCACCAGCGGCCAGACAGGGCCCGGGGAGCTGTTTTTT.

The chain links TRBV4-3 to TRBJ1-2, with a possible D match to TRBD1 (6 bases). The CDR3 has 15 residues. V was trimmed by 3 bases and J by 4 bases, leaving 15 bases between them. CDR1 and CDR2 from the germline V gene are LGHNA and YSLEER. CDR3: CASSHAGQPTYGYTF. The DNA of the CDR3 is TGCGCCAGCAGCCATGCAGGACAGCCGACCTATGGCTACACCTTC.

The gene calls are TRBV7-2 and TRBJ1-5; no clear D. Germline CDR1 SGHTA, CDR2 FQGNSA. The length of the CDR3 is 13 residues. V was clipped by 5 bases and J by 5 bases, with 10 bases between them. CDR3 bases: TGTGCCAGCAGCCTGCGTGGAGATCAGCCCCAGCATTTT. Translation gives CASSLRGDQPQHF.

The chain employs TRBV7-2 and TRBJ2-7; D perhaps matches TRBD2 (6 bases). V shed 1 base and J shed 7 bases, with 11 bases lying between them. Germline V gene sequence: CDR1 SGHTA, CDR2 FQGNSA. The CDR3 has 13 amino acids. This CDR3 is CASSLVVAGEQYF. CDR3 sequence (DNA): TGTGCCAGCAGCTTAGTTGTTGCGGGGGAGCAGTACTTC. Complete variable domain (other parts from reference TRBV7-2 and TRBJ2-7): GAGVSQSPSNKVTEKGKDVELRCDPISGHTALYWYRQSLGQGLEFLIYFQGNSAPDKSGLPSDRFSAERTGGSVSTLTIQRTQQEDSAVYLCASSLVVAGEQYFGPGTRLTVT.

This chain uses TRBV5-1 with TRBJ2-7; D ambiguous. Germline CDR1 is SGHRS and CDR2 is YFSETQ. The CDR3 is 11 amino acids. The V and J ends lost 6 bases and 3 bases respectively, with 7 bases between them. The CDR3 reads CASNGLYEQYF. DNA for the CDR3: TGCGCCAGCAACGGTCTCTACGAGCAGTACTTC.

The CDR3 sequence: CASSLAEGAHNEQFF. The CDR3 DNA reads TGTGCCAGCAGCTTGGCCGAGGGGGCCCACAATGAGCAGTTCTTC. The chain couples TRBV7-2 to TRBJ2-1; TRBD1 matches at 7 bases. V lost 3 bases, J lost 5 bases, and 7 bases stayed unmatched. Per germline, CDR1 SGHTA and CDR2 FQGNSA. The CDR3 sequence is 15 residues long.

The CDR3 loop reads CAWSVMGPGGYTF. The DNA of the CDR3 is TGTGCCTGGAGTGTGATGGGCCCAGGGGGCTACACCTTC. V is TRBV30 and J is TRBJ1-2; weak D call: TRBD1 (5 bases). This CDR3 is 13 amino acids long. Germline V gene sequence: CDR1 GTSNPN, CDR2 SVGIG (reference sequence). Trimming cost V 0 bases and J 8 bases, with 13 bases left between them.

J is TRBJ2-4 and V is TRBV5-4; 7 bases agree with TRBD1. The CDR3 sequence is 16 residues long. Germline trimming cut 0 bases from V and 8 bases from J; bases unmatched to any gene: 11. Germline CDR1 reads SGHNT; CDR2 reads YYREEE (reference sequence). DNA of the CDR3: TGTGCCAGCAGCTTGGGACAGGGCTTAAGAGGAGACATTCAGTACTTC. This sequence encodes CASSLGQGLRGDIQYF. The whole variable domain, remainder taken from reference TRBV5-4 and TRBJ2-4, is ETGVTQSPTHLIKTRGQQVTLRCSSQSGHNTVSWYQQALGQGPQFIFQYYREEENGRGNFPPRFSGLQFPNYSSELNVNALELDDSALYLCASSLGQGLRGDIQYFGAGTRLSVL.

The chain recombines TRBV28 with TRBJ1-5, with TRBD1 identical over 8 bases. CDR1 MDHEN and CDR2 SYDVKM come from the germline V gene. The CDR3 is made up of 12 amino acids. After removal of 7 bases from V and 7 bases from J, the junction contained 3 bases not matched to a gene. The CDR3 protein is CASTSGGQPQHF. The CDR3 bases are TGTGCCAGCACCTCAGGGGGCCAGCCCCAGCATTTT.

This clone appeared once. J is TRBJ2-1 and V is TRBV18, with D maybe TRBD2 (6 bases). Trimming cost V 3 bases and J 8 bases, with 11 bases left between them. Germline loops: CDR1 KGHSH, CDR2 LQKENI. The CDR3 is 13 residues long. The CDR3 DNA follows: TGTGCCAGCTCACCCAACGGGAGCGATGAGCAGTTCTTC. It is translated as CASSPNGSDEQFF.

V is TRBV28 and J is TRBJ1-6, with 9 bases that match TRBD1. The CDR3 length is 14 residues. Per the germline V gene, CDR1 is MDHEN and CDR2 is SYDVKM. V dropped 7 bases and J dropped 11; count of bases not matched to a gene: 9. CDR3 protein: CASTDATGGTPLHF. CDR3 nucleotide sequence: TGTGCCAGCACCGACGCGACAGGGGGGACACCCCTCCACTTT.

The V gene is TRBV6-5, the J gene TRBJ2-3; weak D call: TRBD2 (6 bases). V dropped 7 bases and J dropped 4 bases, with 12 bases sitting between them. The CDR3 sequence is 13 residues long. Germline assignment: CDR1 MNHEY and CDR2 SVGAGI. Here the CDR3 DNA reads TGTGCCAGCACCAATAGCGGCCCAGATACGCAGTATTTT. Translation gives CASTNSGPDTQYF.

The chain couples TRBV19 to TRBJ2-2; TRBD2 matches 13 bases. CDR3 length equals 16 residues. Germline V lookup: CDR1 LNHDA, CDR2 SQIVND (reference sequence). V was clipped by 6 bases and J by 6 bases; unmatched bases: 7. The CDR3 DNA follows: TGTGCCAGTAGGCGACTAGCGGGAGGCCGATCCGGGGAGCTGTTTTTT. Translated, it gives CASRRLAGGRSGELFF.

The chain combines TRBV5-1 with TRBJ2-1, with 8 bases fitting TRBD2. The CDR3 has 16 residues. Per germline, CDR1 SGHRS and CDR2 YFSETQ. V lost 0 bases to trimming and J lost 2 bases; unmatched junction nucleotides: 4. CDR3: CASSLAVSGAYNEQFF. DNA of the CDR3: TGCGCCAGCAGCTTGGCCGTTAGCGGGGCCTACAATGAGCAGTTCTTC.

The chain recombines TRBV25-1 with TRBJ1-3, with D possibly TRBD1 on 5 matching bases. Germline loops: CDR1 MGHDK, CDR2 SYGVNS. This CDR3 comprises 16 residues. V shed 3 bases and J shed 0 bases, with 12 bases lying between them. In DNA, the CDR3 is TGTGCCAGCAGTGAGGGGGGGGGAAGCTCTGGAAACACCATATATTTT. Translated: CASSEGGGSSGNTIYF.

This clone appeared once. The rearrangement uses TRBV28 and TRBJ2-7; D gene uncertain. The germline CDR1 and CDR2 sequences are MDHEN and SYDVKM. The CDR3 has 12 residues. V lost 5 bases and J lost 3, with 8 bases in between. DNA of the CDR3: TGTGCCAGCAGTCGCACAGACTACGAGCAGTACTTC. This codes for CASSRTDYEQYF.

The CDR3 bases are TGTGCCAGCAGCCAAAAGGACAGGAGTTACATGAACACTGAAGCTTTCTTT. Translated: CASSQKDRSYMNTEAFF. This chain joins TRBV4-2 and TRBJ1-1; 7 positions agree with TRBD1. Germline CDR1 is LGHNA and CDR2 is YNFKEQ. Trimming at V came to 2 bases and at J to 0 bases, leaving 9 bases not matched to a gene. The CDR3 totals 17 residues.

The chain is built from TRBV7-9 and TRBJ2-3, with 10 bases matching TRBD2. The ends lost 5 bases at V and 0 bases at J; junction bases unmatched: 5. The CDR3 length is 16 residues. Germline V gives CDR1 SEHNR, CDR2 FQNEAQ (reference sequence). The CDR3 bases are TGTGCCAGCAGCCCCGGACTAGCGGCTAGCACAGATACGCAGTATTTT. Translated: CASSPGLAASTDTQYF.

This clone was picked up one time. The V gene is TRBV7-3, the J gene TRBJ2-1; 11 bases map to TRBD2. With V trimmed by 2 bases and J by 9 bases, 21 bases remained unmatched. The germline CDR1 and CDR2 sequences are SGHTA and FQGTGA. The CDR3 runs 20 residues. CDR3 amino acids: CASSLEGSPRTSGWVGEQFF. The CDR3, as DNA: TGTGCCAGCAGCTTAGAAGGGTCCCCCCGGACTAGCGGGTGGGTGGGTGAGCAGTTCTTC. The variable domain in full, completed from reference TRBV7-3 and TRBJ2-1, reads GAGVSQTPSNKVTEKGKYVELRCDPISGHTALYWYRQSLGQGPEFLIYFQGTGAADDSGLPNDRFFAVRPEGSVSTLKIQRTERGDSAVYLCASSLEGSPRTSGWVGEQFFGPGTRLTVL.

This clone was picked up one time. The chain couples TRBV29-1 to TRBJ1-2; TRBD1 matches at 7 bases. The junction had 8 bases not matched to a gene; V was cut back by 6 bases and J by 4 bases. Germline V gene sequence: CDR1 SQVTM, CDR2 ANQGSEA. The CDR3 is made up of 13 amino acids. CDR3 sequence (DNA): TGCAGCGTCCCACAGGGGCGGGGCTATGGCTACACCTTC. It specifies CSVPQGRGYGYTF. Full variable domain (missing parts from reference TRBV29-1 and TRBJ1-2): SAVISQKPSRDICQRGTSLTIQCQVDSQVTMMFWYRQQPGQSLTLIATANQGSEATYESGFVIDKFPISRPNLTFSTLTVSNMSPEDSSIYLCSVPQGRGYGYTFGSGTRLTVV.